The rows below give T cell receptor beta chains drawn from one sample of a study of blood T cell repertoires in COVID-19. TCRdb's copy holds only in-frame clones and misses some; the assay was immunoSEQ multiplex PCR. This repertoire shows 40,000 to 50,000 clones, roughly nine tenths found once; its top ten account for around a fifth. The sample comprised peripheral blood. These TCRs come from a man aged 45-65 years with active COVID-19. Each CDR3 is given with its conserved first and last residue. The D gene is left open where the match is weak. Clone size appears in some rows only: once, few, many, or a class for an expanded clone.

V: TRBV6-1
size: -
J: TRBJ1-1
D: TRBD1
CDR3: CASSEAGQGGTEAFF
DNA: TGTGCCAGCAGTGAAGCGGGACAGGGTGGCACTGAAGCTTTCTTT

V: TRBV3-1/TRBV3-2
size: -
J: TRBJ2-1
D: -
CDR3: CASSQETTEQFF
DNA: TGTGCCAGCAGCCAAGAAACTACTGAGCAGTTCTTC

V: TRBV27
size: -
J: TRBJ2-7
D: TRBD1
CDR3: CASSAGQGGYEQYF
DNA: TGTGCCAGCAGTGCGGGACAGGGTGGCTACGAGCAGTACTTC

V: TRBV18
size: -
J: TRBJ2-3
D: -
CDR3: CASSPPHMF
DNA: TGTGCCAGCTCACCCCCCCACATGTTT

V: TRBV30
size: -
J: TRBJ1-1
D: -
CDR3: CAWTAPQGTEAFF
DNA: TGTGCCTGGACAGCCCCTCAGGGCACTGAAGCTTTCTTT

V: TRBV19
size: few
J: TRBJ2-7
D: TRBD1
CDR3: CASSPGQGFFEQYF
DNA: TGTGCCAGTAGTCCGGGACAGGGGTTCTTCGAGCAGTACTTC

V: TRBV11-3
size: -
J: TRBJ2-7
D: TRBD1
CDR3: CASSLQGAREQYF
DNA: TGTGCCAGCAGCTTACAGGGGGCGAGGGAGCAGTACTTC

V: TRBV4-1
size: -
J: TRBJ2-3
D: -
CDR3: CASSQVDTISTDTQYF
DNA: TGCGCCAGCAGCCAAGTGGACACCATTAGCACAGATACGCAGTATTTT

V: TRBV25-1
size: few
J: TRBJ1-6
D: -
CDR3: CASSPSVPGNSPLHF
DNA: TGTGCCAGCAGTCCTTCCGTCCCCGGGAATTCACCCCTCCACTTT

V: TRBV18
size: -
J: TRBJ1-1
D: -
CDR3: CASSPQTPNTEAFF
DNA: TGTGCCAGCTCCCCACAGACACCGAACACTGAAGCTTTCTTT

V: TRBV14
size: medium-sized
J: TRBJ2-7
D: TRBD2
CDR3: CASSNGLAPSYEQYF
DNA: TGTGCCAGCAGCAATGGACTAGCGCCCTCCTACGAGCAGTACTTC

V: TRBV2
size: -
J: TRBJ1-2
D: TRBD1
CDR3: CASSGQGWANYGYTF
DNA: TGTGCCAGCAGTGGACAGGGGTGGGCCAACTATGGCTACACCTTC

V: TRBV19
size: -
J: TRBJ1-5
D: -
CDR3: CASSPIGVTPGDQPQHF
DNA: TGTGCCAGTAGTCCTATTGGAGTAACACCGGGGGATCAGCCCCAGCATTTT

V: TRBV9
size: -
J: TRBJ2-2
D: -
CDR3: CASSSTATGELFF
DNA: TGTGCCAGCAGCTCGACAGCAACCGGGGAGCTGTTTTTT

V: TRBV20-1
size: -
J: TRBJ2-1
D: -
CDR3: CSASLGPTYNEQFF
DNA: TGCAGTGCTAGTTTGGGGCCAACTTACAATGAGCAGTTCTTC

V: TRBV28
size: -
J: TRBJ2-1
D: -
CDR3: CASSPGGGYNEQFF
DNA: TGTGCCAGCAGTCCAGGGGGAGGTTACAATGAGCAGTTCTTC

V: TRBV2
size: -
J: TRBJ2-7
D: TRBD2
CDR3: CASMGSTLAGRGSSYEQYF
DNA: TGTGCCAGCATGGGCTCGACGCTAGCGGGAAGGGGGAGCTCCTACGAGCAGTACTTC

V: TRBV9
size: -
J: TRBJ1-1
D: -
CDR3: CASSALDNVNTEAFF
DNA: TGTGCCAGCAGCGCATTGGACAATGTGAACACTGAAGCTTTCTTT

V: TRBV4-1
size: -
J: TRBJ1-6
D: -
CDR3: CASSQELYAPSSGYNSPLHF
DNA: TGCGCCAGCAGCCAAGAACTCTACGCGCCGTCGTCAGGCTATAATTCACCCCTCCACTTT